Below are 3 T cell receptor beta chains sequenced from a single sample in a study of CD8+CD57+ T cells in acquired aplastic anemia. Genomic DNA, the template, was used for profiling of the TCR beta VDJ and CDR3. TCRdb reprocessed the reads with MiXCR, giving one entry per CDR3 protein. Of 250,000 to 300,000 distinct CDR3 sequences listed, 45% to 70% are singletons. Material: sorted CD4+, CD8+, or CD8+CD57+ T cells (not recorded which) from PBMCs. These TCRs come from a human donor with severe aplastic anemia or a healthy control (not recorded which).

The CDR3 reads CASSWGDSTYEQYF. The CDR3 DNA sequence: TGTGCCAGCAGTTGGGGGGACTCAACCTACGAGCAGTACTTC. V usage is TRBV6-2 or TRBV6-3 and J usage is TRBJ2-7; a possible D gene is TRBD2 (6 bases). The germline V and J ends were trimmed by 4 bases and 2 bases, with 12 bases remaining between them. This CDR3 is 14 amino acids long. In germline, CDR1 is MNHEY, CDR2 SVGEGT.

This chain joins TRBV15 and TRBJ1-6; D not resolved. The CDR3 extends over 15 amino acids. V was trimmed by 0 bases and J by 7 bases, leaving 10 bases between them. CDR1 LNHNV and CDR2 YYDKDF come from the germline V gene (reference sequence). In nucleotides, the CDR3 is TGTGCCACCAGCAGAGATCAACCGGGGAATTCACCCCTCCACTTT. Its translation is CATSRDQPGNSPLHF.

With regard to this clonotype: A read error is possible here, since a much larger clone lies one base away. This CDR3 is missing its conserved last phenylalanine or tryptophan, likely due to a read error. The chain uses TRBV3-1 and TRBJ1-1; the D is unclear. Germline V CDR1 and CDR2: LGHDT, YNNKEL (reference sequence). V lost 1 base, J lost 0 bases, and 9 bases lay in between. This CDR3 is 15 amino acids long. The CDR3 DNA reads as TGTGCCAGCAGCCAAGTACCAGAGATGAACACTGAAGCTTTCATT. Protein sequence: CASSQVPEMNTEAFI.